Below are 24 T cell receptor beta chains sequenced from a single sample in a study of STAT3 mutations in large granular lymphocyte leukemia. The method was immunoSEQ multiplex PCR; TCRdb's version includes in-frame clones alone and lacks a portion of them. The table includes several thousand clones, 35% to 50% detected once. Findings and caveats of the study: Every T-cell large granular lymphocyte leukemia patient had at least one immunodominant TCR beta clonotype.

No antigen has been identified for these receptors. The sample was peripheral blood mononuclear cells. Every receptor here comes from a man in his 60s with T-cell large granular lymphocyte leukemia. Some clones in this sample may be carry-over from other donors' samples.

This clone was detected only a few times. The chain combines TRBV30 with TRBJ1-2; D remains unclear. CDR3 length: 12 amino acids. Germline CDR1 reads GTSNPN; CDR2 reads SVGIG (reference sequence). Trimming removed 0 bases from V and 5 bases from J, with 7 bases in between. CDR3 sequence (DNA): TGTGCCTGGAGTGTATCCGGGTATGGCTACACCTTC. Protein: CAWSVSGYGYTF.

The chain couples TRBV18 to TRBJ1-1, with D possibly TRBD1 on 5 matching bases. The CDR3 loop spans 14 amino acids. From germline, CDR1 is KGHSH and CDR2 LQKENI. V was pared by 2 bases and J by 11 bases, with 18 bases between. CDR3 residues: CASSPNGTPLHAFF. CDR3 bases: TGTGCCAGCTCACCAAACGGGACCCCTCTTCATGCTTTCTTT. The full variable domain, with the rest looked up from reference TRBV18 and TRBJ1-1, is NAGVMQNPRHLVRRRGQEARLRCSPMKGHSHVYWYRQLPEEGLKFMVYLQKENIIDESGMPKERFSAEFPKEGPSILRIQQVVRGDSAAYFCASSPNGTPLHAFFGQGTRLTVV.

This clone came up a few times. The chain uses TRBV29-1 and TRBJ2-5, with D uncertain. The CDR3 has 12 residues. Between the trimmed V and J ends, which lost 4 bases and 2 bases, there was a span of 8 bases. Germline values: CDR1 SQVTM, CDR2 ANQGSEA. CDR3 coding DNA: TGCAGCGTTGCGGCGTCACAAGAGACCCAGTACTTC. This gives the protein CSVAASQETQYF.

This chain uses TRBV25-1 with TRBJ2-4, with D tentatively TRBD1 (6 bases). V lost 7 bases and J 0 bases, leaving 10 bases between the germline ends. The length of the CDR3 is 14 residues. Germline V gene sequence: CDR1 MGHDK, CDR2 SYGVNS. CDR3 loop: CASTGQLAKNIQYF. For the CDR3, the DNA is TGTGCCAGCACAGGACAGCTAGCCAAAAACATTCAGTACTTC.

This clone was counted only a few times. The V gene is TRBV5-1, the J gene TRBJ1-1; 7 nucleotides match TRBD1. Trimming at V came to 4 bases and at J to 0 bases, leaving 9 bases not matched to a gene. Germline V lookup: CDR1 SGHRS, CDR2 YFSETQ. The CDR3 is 16 amino acids. The CDR3 protein is CASSLNTGVVNTEAFF. The CDR3 bases are TGCGCCAGCAGCCTAAACACAGGGGTTGTGAACACTGAAGCTTTCTTT. Using reference TRBV5-1 and TRBJ1-1 for the parts outside the CDR3, the full variable domain is KAGVTQTPRYLIKTRGQQVTLSCSPISGHRSVSWYQQTPGQGLQFLFEYFSETQRNKGNFPGRFSGRQFSNSRSEMNVSTLELGDSALYLCASSLNTGVVNTEAFFGQGTRLTVV.

CDR3 amino acids: CASSSQQGPNYGYTF. CDR3 DNA: TGTGCCAGCAGCTCTCAACAGGGACCTAACTATGGCTACACCTTC. V gene TRBV7-9 combines with J gene TRBJ1-2, with D tentatively TRBD1 (6 bases). Germline V CDR1 and CDR2: SEHNR, FQNEAQ (reference sequence). Between the trimmed V and J ends, which lost 4 bases and 0 bases, there was a span of 12 bases. This CDR3 contains 15 residues. Looking up the rest from reference TRBV7-9 and TRBJ1-2 gives the full variable domain: DTGVSQNPRHKITKRGQNVTFRCDPISEHNRLYWYRQTLGQGPEFLTYFQNEAQLEKSRLLSDRFSAERPKGSFSTLEIQRTEQGDSAMYLCASSSQQGPNYGYTFGSGTRLTVV.

V usage is TRBV18 and J usage is TRBJ2-7; 13 positions agree with TRBD2. The V and J ends lost 3 bases and 6 bases, in that order; junction bases with no gene match: 2. In germline, CDR1 is KGHSH, CDR2 LQKENI. This CDR3 is built from 14 residues. CDR3 bases: TGTGCCAGCTCACCGGGGACTAGCGGGGCCGAGCAGTACTTC. It encodes CASSPGTSGAEQYF.

V usage is TRBV18 and J usage is TRBJ1-2, with 7 bases aligning to TRBD1. Germline assignment: CDR1 KGHSH and CDR2 LQKENI. V was clipped by 1 base and J by 2 bases; unmatched bases: 4. The CDR3 totals 15 residues. The CDR3 region has the DNA TGTGCCAGCTCACCACGAGACAGGGAAAACTATGGCTACACCTTC. Amino acids: CASSPRDRENYGYTF.

The chain employs TRBV5-1 and TRBJ2-3, with 11 bases identical to TRBD1. Germline trimming cut 4 bases from V and 4 bases from J; bases unmatched to any gene: 8. Germline assignment: CDR1 SGHRS and CDR2 YFSETQ. The CDR3 has 16 residues. The CDR3 sequence is CASSLGGTGGSDTQYF. CDR3 coding DNA: TGCGCCAGCAGCCTCGGTGGGACAGGGGGTTCAGATACGCAGTATTTT.

This chain uses TRBV29-1 with TRBJ1-2, with D uncertain. Deletions cut 7 bases from V and 3 bases from J, with 6 bases between. Germline CDR1 and CDR2: SQVTM and ANQGSEA. CDR3 length: 10 amino acids. The CDR3 nucleotides are TGCAGCGGTGGGGACTATGGCTACACCTTC. Amino acid sequence: CSGGDYGYTF.

This clone showed up just a few times. This chain links TRBV5-1 with TRBJ1-6, with D unclear. The CDR3 covers 15 residues. V lost 5 bases and J 0 bases, leaving 9 bases between the germline ends. CDR1 is SGHRS, CDR2 YFSETQ, per germline. Written as DNA, the CDR3 is TGCGCCAGCAGTCGTGCAAACTCCTATAATTCACCCCTCCACTTT. The encoded protein is CASSRANSYNSPLHF.

The V and J genes are TRBV5-6 and TRBJ2-5, with 10 bases fitting TRBD1. Germline V gene sequence: CDR1 SGHDT, CDR2 YYEEEE. The CDR3 sequence is 14 residues long. The J segment lost 5 bases and the V segment lost 6 bases, leaving 7 bases of the junction unmatched. CDR3 loop: CASNVGQGGETQYF. CDR3 in DNA: TGTGCCAGCAACGTCGGACAGGGGGGGGAGACCCAGTACTTC.

The V call is TRBV5-1, the J call TRBJ1-2, with 9 bases lining up with TRBD1. The CDR3 contains 14 residues. With 0 bases clipped from V and 6 bases from J, the junction kept 3 bases outside the gene matches. Germline CDR1 SGHRS, CDR2 YFSETQ. In DNA, the CDR3 is TGCGCCAGCAGCTTGGGGGGGACAGGGAATGGCTACACCTTC. Protein: CASSLGGTGNGYTF.

The V gene is TRBV30, the J gene TRBJ2-7, with 8 bases aligning to TRBD1. V was pared by 2 bases and J by 8 bases, with 11 bases of the junction left unmatched. The length of the CDR3 is 14 residues. Germline assignment: CDR1 GTSNPN and CDR2 SVGIG (reference sequence). The CDR3: CAWSQDRVSLKQYF. The CDR3 DNA is TGTGCCTGGAGTCAGGACAGGGTGTCGCTTAAGCAGTACTTC.

The chain carries TRBV6-6 and TRBJ2-1, with D hard to call. The CDR3 consists of 14 residues. The germline CDR1 and CDR2 sequences are MNHNY and SVGAGI (reference sequence). V gave up 6 bases and J gave up 6 bases, with 15 bases separating them. The CDR3: CASSGDELSNEQFF. The DNA of the CDR3 is TGTGCCAGCAGCGGAGACGAGCTGAGCAATGAGCAGTTCTTC.

CDR3 residues: CASSLRGASGSAEQFF. The CDR3 DNA sequence: TGTGCCAGCTCCCTCCGCGGGGCTAGCGGGAGTGCGGAGCAGTTCTTC. The chain carries TRBV18 and TRBJ2-1; 10 nucleotides align to TRBD2. Looked up from germline, CDR1 is KGHSH and CDR2 is LQKENI. Trimming took 6 bases from V and 10 from J; bases not matched to a gene: 15. The CDR3 is made up of 16 amino acids.

V is TRBV6-1 and J is TRBJ1-5; D not certain. The CDR3 extends over 11 amino acids. The ends were cut back, 3 bases at V and 6 bases at J, with 3 bases in the middle. CDR1 is MNHNS and CDR2 is SASEGT in the germline V gene. The CDR3 DNA reads TGTGCCAGCAGTGAGGTTCAGCCCCAGCATTTT. Residues: CASSEVQPQHF.

The rearrangement joins TRBV5-1 to TRBJ1-6; D is unclear. Per germline, CDR1 SGHRS and CDR2 YFSETQ. CDR3 length equals 14 residues. Trimming stripped 6 bases from V and 6 bases from J, with 13 bases between. CDR3 protein: CASKMGLRNSPLHF. The CDR3 DNA sequence: TGCGCCAGCAAAATGGGTCTTCGTAATTCACCCCTCCACTTT.

This clone was recorded a few times. The chain joins TRBV30 to TRBJ2-1, with unresolved D. Germline assignment: CDR1 GTSNPN and CDR2 SVGIG (reference sequence). Trimming removed 0 bases at V and 5 bases at J, with 5 bases between. The CDR3 has 12 residues. The CDR3 DNA sequence: TGTGCCTGGAGTGTAACGGACAATGAGCAGTTCTTC. It specifies CAWSVTDNEQFF.

This chain connects TRBV6-5 to TRBJ2-7, with D unresolved. V was cut by 10 bases and J by 1 base, with 8 bases left in between. Germline loops: CDR1 MNHEY, CDR2 SVGAGI. The length of the CDR3 is 11 residues. The CDR3 reads CATGPSYEQYV. The CDR3 bases are TGTGCCACAGGCCCTTCCTACGAGCAGTACGTC.

This clone was found a few times. The CDR3 DNA follows: TGTGCCTGGAGTGCCGGGACAGGCTACGAGCAGTACGTC. Its protein is CAWSAGTGYEQYV. The J gene is TRBJ2-7, the V gene TRBV30; 8 nucleotides match TRBD1. The CDR3 length is 13 residues. Per germline, CDR1 GTSNPN and CDR2 SVGIG (reference sequence). Germline trimming cut 1 base from V and 3 bases from J; bases unmatched to any gene: 2.

The V gene is TRBV5-1, the J gene TRBJ2-3; possible D gene TRBD2, 6 bases. Trimming removed 4 bases at V and 2 bases at J, with 8 bases between. Germline CDR1 SGHRS, CDR2 YFSETQ. The CDR3 has 13 residues. Written as DNA, the CDR3 is TGCGCCAGCAGCGGGGGGTCCACAGATACGCAGTATTTT. As protein: CASSGGSTDTQYF.

This clone was seen a few times. The chain couples TRBV5-6 to TRBJ1-2, with a tentative D call TRBD1 (5 bases). CDR3 size: 16 residues. V lost 4 bases and J 7 bases, leaving 23 bases between the germline ends. In germline, CDR1 is SGHDT, CDR2 YYEEEE. The CDR3 DNA reads as TGTGCCAGCAGCACACAAGGGCCGGTCGGGGGTTCTGGCTACACCTTC. It encodes CASSTQGPVGGSGYTF.

The chain combines TRBV6-1 with TRBJ1-5; D not resolved. Trimming removed 5 bases from V and 8 bases from J, with 13 bases in between. CDR3 length: 13 amino acids. From germline, CDR1 is MNHNS and CDR2 SASEGT. The CDR3 here is CASSRQENEPQHF. The CDR3 DNA reads as TGTGCCAGCAGTCGGCAAGAGAATGAGCCCCAGCATTTT.